This TCR beta chain was obtained from a study of blood T cell repertoires in COVID-19. Whole-study context: Acute-phase and convalescent COVID-19 samples originated in the United States, Italy and Spain.

With 4 bases removed from V and 5 bases from J, the gap between germline ends came to 20 bases. Germline values: CDR1 MDHEN, CDR2 SYDVKM. The CDR3 contains 16 residues. Clones were read by immunoSEQ multiplex PCR, and TCRdb kept only the in-frame ones, dropping some. The sample includes a few hundred thousand clones, 80% to 85% of them seen just once. This study enrolled people aged about 18 to 100 from about 24 US geographic areas. Specimen: PBMCs or T cells enriched from blood (not recorded which). The chain joins TRBV28 to TRBJ1-2; D gene uncertain. This sequence originates from a man aged 50 to 59 who had recovered from COVID-19. Here the CDR3 DNA reads TGTGCCAGCAGTTCCCTCAAGGAACAGCGGATTTATGGCTACACCTTC. It codes for CASSSLKEQRIYGYTF.